The rows below give T cell receptor beta chains drawn from one sample of a study of OX40 agonist ivuxolimab in advanced cancers. The data were produced by immunoSEQ multiplex PCR, yet TCRdb's version contains in-frame clones alone and is incomplete. This sample yields approximately 70,000 clones, of which just over 85% are seen a single time; around 8.2% belongs to the top ten. The specimen comprised CD4+ or CD8+ T cells sorted from blood, sampled in a trial of the OX40 agonist ivuxolimab. The receptors were sampled from an adult with an advanced solid tumor such as melanoma, head and neck, liver or kidney cancer. Each CDR3 is given with its conserved first and last residue.

j_call: TRBJ1-1; v_call: TRBV18; cdr3_aa: CASSQTTGANTEAFF
j_call: TRBJ2-4; v_call: TRBV7-6; cdr3_aa: CASSLAGQGGGNIQYF
j_call: TRBJ2-6; v_call: TRBV6-5; cdr3_aa: CASFQPDRANVLTF
j_call: TRBJ2-5; v_call: TRBV2; cdr3_aa: CASDYRGGEETQYF
j_call: TRBJ2-5; v_call: TRBV7-2; cdr3_aa: CASSLRVLVETQYF
j_call: TRBJ1-5; v_call: TRBV6-1; cdr3_aa: CASIGRGRLIQPQHF
j_call: TRBJ1-1; v_call: TRBV30; cdr3_aa: CAWRQMNTEAFF
j_call: TRBJ1-1; v_call: TRBV20-1; cdr3_aa: CSAKPEAFF
j_call: TRBJ1-1; v_call: TRBV18; cdr3_aa: CASSPGLQGVSEAFF
j_call: TRBJ2-7; v_call: TRBV5-1; cdr3_aa: CASSLAQDPSYF
j_call: TRBJ1-1; v_call: TRBV6-1; cdr3_aa: CASSLSGKGAFF
j_call: TRBJ1-2; v_call: TRBV11-2; cdr3_aa: CASSLYRVPNYGYTF
j_call: TRBJ1-2; v_call: TRBV28; cdr3_aa: CASSLGDYGYTF
j_call: TRBJ1-1; v_call: TRBV27; cdr3_aa: CASNWGREYTEAFF
j_call: TRBJ1-5; v_call: TRBV28; cdr3_aa: CASNSQPQHF
j_call: TRBJ1-2; v_call: TRBV28; cdr3_aa: CASSLVLDYGYTF
j_call: TRBJ2-1; v_call: TRBV25-1; cdr3_aa: CASSEWGSSYNEQFF
j_call: TRBJ2-5; v_call: TRBV9; cdr3_aa: CASSLAGAETQYF
j_call: TRBJ1-5; v_call: TRBV18; cdr3_aa: CASSPPEGHQPQHF
j_call: TRBJ1-2; v_call: TRBV6-5; cdr3_aa: CASRRRWNYGYTF
j_call: TRBJ1-3; v_call: TRBV6-6; cdr3_aa: CASSVSTLFSGNTIYF
j_call: TRBJ2-7; v_call: TRBV5-6; cdr3_aa: CASSLGGWGAYEQYF
j_call: TRBJ2-7; v_call: TRBV6-1; cdr3_aa: CASSQLGYEQYF
j_call: TRBJ1-1; v_call: TRBV6-5; cdr3_aa: CASSYPGGTEAFF
j_call: TRBJ2-2; v_call: TRBV7-2; cdr3_aa: CASSPQAGGGGELFF
j_call: TRBJ2-3; v_call: TRBV5-1; cdr3_aa: CASSWTGRGGTDTQYF
j_call: TRBJ1-3; v_call: TRBV7-2; cdr3_aa: CASSHDRGNTIYF
j_call: TRBJ1-1; v_call: TRBV14; cdr3_aa: CASSPQMGAEAFF
j_call: TRBJ2-1; v_call: TRBV2; cdr3_aa: CASRRSGGGNEQFF
j_call: TRBJ1-6; v_call: TRBV28; cdr3_aa: CASSLGGTGGKGSPLHF
j_call: TRBJ2-3; v_call: TRBV5-1; cdr3_aa: CASSPYGADTDTQYF
j_call: TRBJ2-6; v_call: TRBV9; cdr3_aa: CASTDSSGANVLTF
j_call: TRBJ2-6; v_call: TRBV5-5; cdr3_aa: CASSLIGAGANVLTF
j_call: TRBJ2-4; v_call: TRBV28; cdr3_aa: CASSQQSSGNIQYF
j_call: TRBJ1-5; v_call: TRBV28; cdr3_aa: CASLRGGSNQPQHF
j_call: TRBJ2-2; v_call: TRBV9; cdr3_aa: CASSVAAGGHTGELFF
j_call: TRBJ2-7; v_call: TRBV21-1; cdr3_aa: CASSRFRISSYEQYF
j_call: TRBJ2-6; v_call: TRBV11-3; cdr3_aa: CASSLYRLANVLTF
j_call: TRBJ1-5; v_call: TRBV30; cdr3_aa: CAWTLGQGVRYSNQPQHF
j_call: TRBJ2-7; v_call: TRBV7-8; cdr3_aa: CASSSGPMYEQYF
j_call: TRBJ1-2; v_call: TRBV29-1; cdr3_aa: CSAEDRGTNYGYTF